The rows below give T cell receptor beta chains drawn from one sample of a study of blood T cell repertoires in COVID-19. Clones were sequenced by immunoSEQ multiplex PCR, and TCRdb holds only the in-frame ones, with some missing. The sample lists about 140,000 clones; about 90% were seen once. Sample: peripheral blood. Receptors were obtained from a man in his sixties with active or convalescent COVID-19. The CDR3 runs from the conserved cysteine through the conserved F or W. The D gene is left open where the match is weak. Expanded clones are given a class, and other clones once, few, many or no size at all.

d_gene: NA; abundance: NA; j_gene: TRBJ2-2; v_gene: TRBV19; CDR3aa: CASSIFGGTNTGELFF; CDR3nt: TGTGCCAGTAGTATTTTTGGCGGGACGAACACCGGGGAGCTGTTTTTT
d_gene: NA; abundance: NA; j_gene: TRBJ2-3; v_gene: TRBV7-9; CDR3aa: CASSSSGATRHTQYF; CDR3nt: TGTGCCAGCAGCTCGTCGGGAGCGACTAGACATACGCAGTATTTT
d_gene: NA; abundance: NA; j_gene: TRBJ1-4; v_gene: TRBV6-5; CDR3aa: CASTARGARAEKLFF; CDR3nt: TGTGCCAGCACCGCACGGGGAGCCCGGGCTGAAAAACTGTTTTTT
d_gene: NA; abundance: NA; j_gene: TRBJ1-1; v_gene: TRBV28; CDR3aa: CASAGLAEAFF; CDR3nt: TGTGCCAGCGCGGGTCTCGCTGAAGCTTTCTTT
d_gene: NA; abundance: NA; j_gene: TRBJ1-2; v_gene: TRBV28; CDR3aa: CASRLDRECTF; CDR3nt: TGTGCCAGCAGATTAGACAGAGAATGCACCTTC
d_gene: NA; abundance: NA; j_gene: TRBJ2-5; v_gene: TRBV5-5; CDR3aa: CASSRNSGRAEETQYF; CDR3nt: TGTGCCAGCAGCCGAAACAGTGGCAGGGCCGAAGAGACCCAGTACTTC
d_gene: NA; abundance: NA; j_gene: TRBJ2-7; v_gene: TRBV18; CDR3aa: CASSPRQEFYEQYF; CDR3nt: TGTGCCAGCTCACCTCGACAGGAATTCTACGAGCAGTACTTC
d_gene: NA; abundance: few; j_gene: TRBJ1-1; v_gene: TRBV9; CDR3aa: CASSVELHTEAFF; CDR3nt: TGTGCCAGCAGCGTAGAACTGCACACTGAAGCTTTCTTT
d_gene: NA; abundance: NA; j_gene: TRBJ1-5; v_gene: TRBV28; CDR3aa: CASSRRVSSNQPQHF; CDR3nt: TGTGCCAGCAGCCGCAGGGTCTCGAGCAATCAGCCCCAGCATTTT
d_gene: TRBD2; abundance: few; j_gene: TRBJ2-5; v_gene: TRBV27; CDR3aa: CASSYTAGGYETQYF; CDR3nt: TGTGCCAGCAGTTATACAGCGGGAGGATACGAGACCCAGTACTTC
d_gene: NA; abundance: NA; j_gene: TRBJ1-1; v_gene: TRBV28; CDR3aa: CASSSLGRGQLNTEAFF; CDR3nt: TGTGCCAGCAGTTCCCTTGGGAGGGGCCAATTGAACACTGAAGCTTTCTTT
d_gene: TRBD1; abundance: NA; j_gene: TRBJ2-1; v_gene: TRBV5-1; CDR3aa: CASSLLATGGLGGNEQFF; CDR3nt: TGCGCCAGCAGCTTGTTGGCGACAGGGGGCCTGGGGGGCAATGAGCAGTTCTTC
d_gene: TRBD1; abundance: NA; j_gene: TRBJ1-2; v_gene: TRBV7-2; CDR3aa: CASSFQRTGSGYTF; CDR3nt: TGTGCCAGCAGCTTCCAAAGGACAGGGAGCGGCTACACCTTC
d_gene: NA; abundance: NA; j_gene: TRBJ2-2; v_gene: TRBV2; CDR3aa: CASSRDGDTGELFF; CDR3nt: TGTGCCAGCAGTCGGGATGGGGACACCGGGGAGCTGTTTTTT
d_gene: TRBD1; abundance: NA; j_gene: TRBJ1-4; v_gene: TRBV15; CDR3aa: CATSSRDRGYEKLFF; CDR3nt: TGTGCCACCAGCTCCCGGGACAGGGGGTACGAAAAACTGTTTTTT
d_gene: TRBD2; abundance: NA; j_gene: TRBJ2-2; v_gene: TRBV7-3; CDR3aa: CASSLNGPAGEAGELFF; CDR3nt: TGTGCCAGCAGCTTAAATGGTCCGGCGGGAGAAGCCGGGGAGCTGTTTTTT
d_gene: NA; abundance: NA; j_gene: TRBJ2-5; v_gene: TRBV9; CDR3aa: CASSKDGQETQYF; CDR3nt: TGTGCCAGCTCTAAAGACGGGCAAGAGACCCAGTACTTC
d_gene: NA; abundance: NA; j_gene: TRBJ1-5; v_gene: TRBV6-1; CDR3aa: CASSEWARPQHF; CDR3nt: TGTGCCAGCAGTGAATGGGCTCGCCCCCAGCATTTT
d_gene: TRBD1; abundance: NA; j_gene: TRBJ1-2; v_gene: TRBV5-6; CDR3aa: CASSLFQGAYGYTF; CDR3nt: TGTGCCAGCAGCTTGTTCCAGGGGGCCTATGGCTACACCTTC
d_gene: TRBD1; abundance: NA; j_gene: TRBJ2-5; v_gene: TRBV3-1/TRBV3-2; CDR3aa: CASSQGQGALGETQYF; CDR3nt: TGTGCCAGCAGCCAAGGGCAGGGGGCGTTAGGGGAGACCCAGTACTTC
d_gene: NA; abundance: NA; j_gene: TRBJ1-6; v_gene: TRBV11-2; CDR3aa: CASSFGDSNSPLHF; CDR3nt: TGTGCCAGCAGCTTTGGAGACAGCAATTCACCCCTCCACTTT
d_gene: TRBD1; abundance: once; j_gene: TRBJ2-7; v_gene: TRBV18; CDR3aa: CASSEIGQGIYEQYF; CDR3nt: TGTGCCAGCTCAGAAATCGGACAGGGAATTTACGAGCAGTACTTC
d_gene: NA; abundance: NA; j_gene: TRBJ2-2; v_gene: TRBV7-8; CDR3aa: CASSYSGPGELFF; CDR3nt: TGTGCCAGCAGTTACAGTGGCCCCGGGGAGCTGTTTTTT
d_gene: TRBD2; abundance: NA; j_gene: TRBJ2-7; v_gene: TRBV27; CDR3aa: CASSVRLAGGYEQYF; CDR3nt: TGTGCCAGCAGTGTCAGACTAGCGGGAGGTTACGAGCAGTACTTC
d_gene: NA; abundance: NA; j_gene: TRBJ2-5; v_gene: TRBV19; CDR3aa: CASSFGGTTLMDGTQYF; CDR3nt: TGTGCCAGTAGTTTCGGGGGGACAACGCTTATGGATGGGACCCAGTACTTC
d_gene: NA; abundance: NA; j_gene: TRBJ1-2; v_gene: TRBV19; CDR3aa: CASNGAYGYTF; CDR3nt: TGTGCCAGTAACGGTGCCTATGGCTACACCTTC
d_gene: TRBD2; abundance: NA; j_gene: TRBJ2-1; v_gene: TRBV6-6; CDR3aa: CASSYSHAGEFNEKFF; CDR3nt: TGTGCCAGCAGTTACTCCCACGCGGGAGAGTTCAATGAGAAGTTCTTC
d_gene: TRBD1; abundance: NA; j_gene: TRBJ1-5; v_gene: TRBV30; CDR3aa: CAWAGQGSGSQHF; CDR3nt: TGTGCCTGGGCTGGACAGGGGAGTGGGTCCCAGCATTTT
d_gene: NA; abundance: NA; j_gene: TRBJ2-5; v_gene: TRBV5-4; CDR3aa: CASSVALVTGQETQYF; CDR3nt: TGTGCCAGCAGCGTAGCCTTGGTGACAGGACAAGAGACCCAGTACTTC
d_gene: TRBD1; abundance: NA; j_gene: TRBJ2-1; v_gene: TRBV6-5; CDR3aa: CASSYSGTGPYNEQFF; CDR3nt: TGTGCCAGCAGTTACTCTGGGACAGGGCCCTACAATGAGCAGTTCTTC
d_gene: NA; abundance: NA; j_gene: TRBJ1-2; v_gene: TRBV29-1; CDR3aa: CSVAARINYGYTF; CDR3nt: TGCAGCGTTGCGGCCAGGATTAACTATGGCTACACCTTC
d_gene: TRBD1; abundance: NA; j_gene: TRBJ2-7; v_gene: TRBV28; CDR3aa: CASRPGQVFYEQYF; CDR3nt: TGTGCCAGCAGGCCGGGACAGGTGTTTTACGAGCAGTACTTC
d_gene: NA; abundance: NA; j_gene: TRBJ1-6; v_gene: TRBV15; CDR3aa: CATTQEYNSPLHF; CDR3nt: TGTGCCACCACACAGGAGTATAATTCACCCCTCCACTTT
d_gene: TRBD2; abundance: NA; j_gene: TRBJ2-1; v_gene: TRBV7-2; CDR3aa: CASSLPGRGYNEQFF; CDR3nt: TGTGCCAGCAGCTTACCCGGGAGGGGGTACAATGAGCAGTTCTTC
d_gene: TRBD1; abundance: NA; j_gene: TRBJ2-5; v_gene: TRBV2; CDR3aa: CASSGQGGRETQYF; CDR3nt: TGTGCCAGCAGTGGACAGGGTGGTCGGGAGACCCAGTACTTC
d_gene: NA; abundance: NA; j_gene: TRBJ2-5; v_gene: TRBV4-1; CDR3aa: CASSQDDTPQYF; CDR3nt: TGCGCCAGCAGCCAAGACGATACACCCCAGTACTTC
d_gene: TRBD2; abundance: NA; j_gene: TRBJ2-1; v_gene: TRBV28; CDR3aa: CASSSLAGSKNEQFF; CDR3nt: TGTGCCAGCAGTTCACTAGCGGGGAGTAAAAATGAGCAGTTCTTC
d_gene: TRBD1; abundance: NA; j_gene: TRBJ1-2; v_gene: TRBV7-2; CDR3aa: CASSRQGEDGYTF; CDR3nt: TGTGCCAGCAGCCGTCAGGGGGAGGATGGCTACACCTTC
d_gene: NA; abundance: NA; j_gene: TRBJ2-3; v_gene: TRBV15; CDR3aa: CATSRDMTMADTQYF; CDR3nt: TGTGCCACCAGCAGAGATATGACAATGGCAGATACGCAGTATTTT
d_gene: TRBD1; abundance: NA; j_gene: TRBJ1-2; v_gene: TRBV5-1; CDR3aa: CASSSTGDYGYTF; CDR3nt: TGCGCCAGCAGCTCGACAGGGGACTATGGCTACACCTTC
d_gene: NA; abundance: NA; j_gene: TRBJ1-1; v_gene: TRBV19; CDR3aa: CASSRTGNANTEAFF; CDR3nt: TGTGCCAGTAGTCGGACGGGGAATGCGAACACTGAAGCTTTCTTT
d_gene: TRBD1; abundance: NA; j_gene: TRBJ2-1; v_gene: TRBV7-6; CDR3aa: CASSPGQGAVHEQFF; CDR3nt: TGTGCCAGCAGCCCTGGACAGGGGGCCGTGCATGAGCAGTTCTTC
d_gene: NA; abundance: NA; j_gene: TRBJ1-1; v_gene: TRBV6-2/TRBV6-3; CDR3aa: CASSKQENTEAFF; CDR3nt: TGTGCCAGCAGTAAACAGGAGAACACTGAAGCTTTCTTT
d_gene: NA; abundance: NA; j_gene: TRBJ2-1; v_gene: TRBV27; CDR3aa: CASSPGGPANEQFF; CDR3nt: TGTGCCAGCAGCCCTGGAGGGCCCGCCAATGAGCAGTTCTTC
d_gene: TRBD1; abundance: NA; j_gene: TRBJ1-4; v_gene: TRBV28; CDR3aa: CASSSSTGAGEKLFF; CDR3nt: TGTGCCAGCAGTTCCTCGACAGGGGCGGGTGAAAAACTGTTTTTT
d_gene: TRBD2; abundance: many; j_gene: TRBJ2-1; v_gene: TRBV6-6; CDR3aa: CATRRGGSSYNEQFF; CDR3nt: TGTGCCACCCGGAGAGGCGGGAGCTCCTACAATGAGCAGTTCTTC
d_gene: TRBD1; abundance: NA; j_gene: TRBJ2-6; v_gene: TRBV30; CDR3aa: CAWTRDRGVVGANVLTF; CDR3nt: TGTGCCTGGACCAGGGACAGGGGAGTGGTAGGGGCCAACGTCCTGACTTTC
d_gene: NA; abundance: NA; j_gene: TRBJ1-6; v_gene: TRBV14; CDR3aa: CASSQGLAGRGSPLHF; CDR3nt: TGTGCCAGCAGCCAAGGTCTGGCGGGCCGGGGATCACCCCTCCACTTT
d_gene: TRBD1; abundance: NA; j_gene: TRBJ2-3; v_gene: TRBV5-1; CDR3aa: CASSWTGTGVGDTQYF; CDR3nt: TGCGCCAGCAGCTGGACCGGGACAGGGGTAGGAGATACGCAGTATTTT
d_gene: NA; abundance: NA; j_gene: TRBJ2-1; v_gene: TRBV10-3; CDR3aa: CATGPYNEQFF; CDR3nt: TGTGCCACTGGGCCCTACAATGAGCAGTTCTTC
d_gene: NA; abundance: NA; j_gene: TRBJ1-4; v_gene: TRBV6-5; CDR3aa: CAINQRTNEKLFF; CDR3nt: TGTGCCATCAATCAGCGCACTAATGAAAAACTGTTTTTT
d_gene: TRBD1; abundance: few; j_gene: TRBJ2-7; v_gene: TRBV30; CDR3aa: CAWRPKDRGRREQYF; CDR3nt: TGTGCCTGGAGACCCAAGGACAGGGGGCGACGAGAGCAGTACTTC
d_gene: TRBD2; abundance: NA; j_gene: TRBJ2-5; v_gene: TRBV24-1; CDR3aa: CATSPGGPVVETQYF; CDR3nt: TGTGCCACCAGTCCGGGAGGGCCTGTCGTAGAGACCCAGTACTTC
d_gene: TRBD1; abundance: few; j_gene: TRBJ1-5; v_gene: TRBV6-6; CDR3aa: CASRPGTVNQPQHF; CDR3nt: TGTGCCAGCAGACCCGGGACAGTTAATCAGCCCCAGCATTTT
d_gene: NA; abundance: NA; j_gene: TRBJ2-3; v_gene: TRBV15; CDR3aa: CATSTPGPDTQYF; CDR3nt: TGTGCCACCAGCACCCCAGGGCCCGATACGCAGTATTTT
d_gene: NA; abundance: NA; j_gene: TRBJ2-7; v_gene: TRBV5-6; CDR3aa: CASSLAPGRTSYEQYF; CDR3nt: TGTGCCAGCAGCTTGGCCCCTGGGAGGACCTCCTACGAGCAGTACTTC
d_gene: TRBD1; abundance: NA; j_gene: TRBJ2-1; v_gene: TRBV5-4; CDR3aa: CASSQAETGANEQFF; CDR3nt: TGTGCCAGCAGCCAAGCCGAGACAGGGGCCAATGAGCAGTTCTTC